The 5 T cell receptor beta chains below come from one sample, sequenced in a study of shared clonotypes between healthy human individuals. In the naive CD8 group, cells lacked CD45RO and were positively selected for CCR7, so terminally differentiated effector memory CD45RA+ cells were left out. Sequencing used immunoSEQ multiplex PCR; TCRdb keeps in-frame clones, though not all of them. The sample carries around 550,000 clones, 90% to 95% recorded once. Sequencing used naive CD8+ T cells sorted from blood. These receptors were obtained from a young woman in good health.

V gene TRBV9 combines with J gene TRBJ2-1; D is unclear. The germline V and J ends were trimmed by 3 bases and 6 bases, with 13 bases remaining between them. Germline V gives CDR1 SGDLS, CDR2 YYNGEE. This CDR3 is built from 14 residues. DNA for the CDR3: TGTGCCAGCAGCGGCAACCCCTCGGGCAATGAGCAGTTCTTC. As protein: CASSGNPSGNEQFF.

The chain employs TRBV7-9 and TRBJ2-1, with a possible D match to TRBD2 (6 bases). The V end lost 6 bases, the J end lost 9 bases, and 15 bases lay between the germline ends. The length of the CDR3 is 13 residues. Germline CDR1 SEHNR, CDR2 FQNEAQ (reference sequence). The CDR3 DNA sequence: TGTGCCAGCAGATTGGGCGGGAAGGCTGAGCAGTTCTTC. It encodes CASRLGGKAEQFF.

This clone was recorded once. The CDR3 spells CASSRPPSGGTDTQYF. In DNA form, the CDR3 reads TGCGCCAGCAGCCGCCCCCCTAGCGGGGGCACAGATACGCAGTATTTT. The chain carries TRBV4-1 and TRBJ2-3; TRBD2 aligns across 9 bases. The CDR3 is 16 amino acids. The V segment lost 4 bases and the J segment 1 base; nucleotides outside the gene matches: 6. From germline, CDR1 is MGHRA and CDR2 YSYEKL.

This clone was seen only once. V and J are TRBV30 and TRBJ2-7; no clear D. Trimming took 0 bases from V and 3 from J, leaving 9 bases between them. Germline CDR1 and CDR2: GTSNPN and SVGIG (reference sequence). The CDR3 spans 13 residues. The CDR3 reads CAWSVDLDYEQYF. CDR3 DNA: TGTGCCTGGAGTGTTGACTTGGACTACGAGCAGTACTTC.

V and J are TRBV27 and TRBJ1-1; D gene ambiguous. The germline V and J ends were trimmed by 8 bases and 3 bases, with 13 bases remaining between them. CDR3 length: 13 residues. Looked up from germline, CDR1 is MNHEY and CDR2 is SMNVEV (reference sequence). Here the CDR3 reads CASGRGPDTEAFF. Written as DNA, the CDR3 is TGTGCCAGCGGAAGAGGGCCGGACACTGAAGCTTTCTTT.